The clone carrying this T cell receptor beta chain has just a few counts. Its specificity is unknown. This specimen belongs to a study of CD8+ T cells in alopecia areata. For the study at large: Treatment of the treated patients consisted of oral tofacitinib, 5 to 10 mg twice daily. Study-wide findings and caveats: Relative to normal scalp, lesional scalp, especially alopecia totalis/universalis, showed higher clonality. TCR sharing was clearer in mice than between patients, perhaps partly owing to patient HLA diversity.

Extracted RNA was reverse transcribed, and the resulting cDNA served as sequencing template. Produced via immunoSEQ multiplex PCR; TCRdb's table is partial and in-frame only. This table has 150,000 or so clones, around 47% appearing once. This CDR3 is built from 11 residues. V lost 5 bases and J 7 bases, leaving 11 bases between the germline ends. Germline values: CDR1 DFQATT, CDR2 SNEGSKA (reference sequence). Collected material from alopecia areata patients comprised lesional scalp punch biopsies and peripheral blood. The clonotype comes from a human donor with alopecia areata. The chain links TRBV20-1 to TRBJ2-5, with D perhaps TRBD1 (6 bases). The sample taken for sequencing was CD4+ T cells sorted from blood. The CDR3 is CSAWDTLTQYF. The CDR3 coding sequence is TGCAGTGCTTGGGACACGCTGACCCAGTACTTC.